A selection of T cell receptor beta chains follows, all from one sample in a study of blood T cell repertoires in COVID-19. Sequencing used immunoSEQ multiplex PCR; TCRdb keeps in-frame clones, though not all of them. The sample consists of about 10,000 clones, about nine tenths of them appearing once. Sequenced input: peripheral blood. The source of these receptors is a human donor in a cohort sampled during active COVID-19. Both conserved end residues are part of each CDR3. A D gene is named only where the DNA matches it firmly. Clone size is given for some rows only: seen once, a few or many times, or a class if the clone is expanded.

D,V,J,size,DNA,CDR3
.,TRBV10-3,TRBJ1-5,.,TGTGCCATCAGGGGGGGAGAGTGGAATCAGCCCCAGCATTTT,CAIRGGEWNQPQHF
.,TRBV28,TRBJ1-3,few,TGTGCCAGCAGCCCGGAGGGAAACACCATATATTTT,CASSPEGNTIYF
.,TRBV30,TRBJ1-6,.,TGTGCCTGGGGGTCGACAGCTAATTCACCCCTCCACTTT,CAWGSTANSPLHF
.,TRBV11-2,TRBJ1-1,.,TGTGCCAGCAGCTTAGCGCCAGGGCCGGCGAACACTGAAGCTTTCTTT,CASSLAPGPANTEAFF
TRBD1,TRBV6-6,TRBJ2-7,.,TGTGCCAGCAGGGGACAGGGGGCTAACACCTACGAGCAGTACTTC,CASRGQGANTYEQYF
.,TRBV6-6,TRBJ1-5,.,TGTGCCAGCAGTTACTCGGGGGGGAATCAGCCCCAGCATTTT,CASSYSGGNQPQHF
TRBD1,TRBV5-4,TRBJ1-2,.,TGTGCCAGCAGCTACGGACAGGGGGGCTATGGCTACACCTTC,CASSYGQGGYGYTF
TRBD1,TRBV9,TRBJ1-2,.,TGTGCCAGCAGCGTGTCCTACGGGACAGACTATGGCTACACCTTC,CASSVSYGTDYGYTF
.,TRBV7-9,TRBJ2-6,.,TGTGCCAGCAGCGCCCGGGGGGGACAGGGTTGGTCTGGGGCCAACGTCCTGACTTTC,CASSARGGQGWSGANVLTF
TRBD1,TRBV7-8,TRBJ2-5,.,TGTGCCAGCAGCTCCCCGACAGGGACCCTACAAGAGACCCAGTACTTC,CASSSPTGTLQETQYF
.,TRBV6-6,TRBJ2-1,.,TGTGCCAGCAGTACTATCGGAGGGGTAGGGGAGCAGTTCTTC,CASSTIGGVGEQFF
TRBD1,TRBV11-2,TRBJ1-3,.,TGTGCCAGCAGCCTCACGACAGGGGTTGGAGCGGGTGGAAACACCATATATTTT,CASSLTTGVGAGGNTIYF
TRBD2,TRBV5-1,TRBJ2-1,.,TGCGCCAGCAGCCCTGTAACTAGCGGCTCCTACAATGAGCAGTTCTTC,CASSPVTSGSYNEQFF
.,TRBV30,TRBJ1-5,.,TGTGCCTGGAGTATGGGCAACCCCGGCAATCAGCCCCAGCATTTT,CAWSMGNPGNQPQHF
.,TRBV5-1,TRBJ2-7,few,TGCGCCAGCAGCTTGTCTTCGGCAGGCAACTACGAGCAGTACTTC,CASSLSSAGNYEQYF
TRBD1,TRBV30,TRBJ1-2,.,TGTGCCTGGAGTGCCGGACAGGGTCCCTATGGCTACACCTTC,CAWSAGQGPYGYTF
TRBD1,TRBV6-4,TRBJ1-1,.,TGTGCCAGCAGCCGGACAGGGAACACTGAAGCTTTCTTT,CASSRTGNTEAFF
TRBD2,TRBV4-1,TRBJ2-1,.,TGCGCCAGCAGGTCGACTAGCGCAGGGAGAAATGAGCAGTTCTTC,CASRSTSAGRNEQFF
.,TRBV2,TRBJ2-7,once,TGTGCCAGCAGCAAGGACAGCTACGAGCAGTACTTC,CASSKDSYEQYF
TRBD1,TRBV5-1,TRBJ2-4,.,TGCGCCAGCAGCTACCAGACAGGGACCTTAAACATTCAGTACTTC,CASSYQTGTLNIQYF
TRBD2,TRBV9,TRBJ2-3,few,TGTGCCAGCAGCGTAGAGGGGCGGGGGGATTCAGATACGCAGTATTTT,CASSVEGRGDSDTQYF
TRBD1,TRBV6-1,TRBJ1-2,.,TGTGCCAGCAGTGAAGGGACAGGGGGCTATGGCTACACCTTC,CASSEGTGGYGYTF
.,TRBV4-1,TRBJ1-5,few,TGCGCCAGCAGCCACCCAGGGCGGGACCAGCCCCAGCATTTT,CASSHPGRDQPQHF
TRBD1,TRBV11-2,TRBJ2-7,.,TGTGCCAGCAGCTTAGGGACAGGGGCCTACGAGCAGTACTTC,CASSLGTGAYEQYF
.,TRBV19,TRBJ2-6,.,TGTGCCAGTAATCCAGGCGGGTCTTTGTCTGGGGCCAACGTCCTGACTTTC,CASNPGGSLSGANVLTF
TRBD2,TRBV5-4,TRBJ2-3,once,TGTGCCAGCAGGCCCGGGGCGGGGGTCACAGATACGCAGTATTTT,CASRPGAGVTDTQYF
TRBD1,TRBV4-1,TRBJ2-7,.,TGCGCCAGCAGCCCAGGACAGGGGAGCTCCTACGAGCAGTACTTC,CASSPGQGSSYEQYF
.,TRBV6-1,TRBJ1-1,.,TGTGCCAGCAGTGAATGGGGCATGAACACTGAAGCTTTCTTT,CASSEWGMNTEAFF
TRBD1,TRBV4-3,TRBJ1-4,.,TGCACAGGGACAGGGGTTTTAGGGGAAAAACTGTTTTTT,CTGTGVLGEKLFF
.,TRBV10-2,TRBJ1-2,once,TGCGCCAGCAGTGAGTCTCGGAACTATGGCTACACCTTC,CASSESRNYGYTF
.,TRBV6-4,TRBJ2-1,few,TGTGCCAGCAGTGACTCCAGCGACAATGAGCAGTTCTTC,CASSDSSDNEQFF
TRBD2,TRBV5-1,TRBJ2-5,.,TGCGCCAGCAGCTTGGCCGTTAGCGGGGAGACCCAGTACTTC,CASSLAVSGETQYF
.,TRBV7-2,TRBJ2-7,.,TGTGCCAGCAGCTTATACCCAGCGGCGAGAGAGCAGTACTTC,CASSLYPAAREQYF
.,TRBV6-6,TRBJ1-3,.,TGTGCCAGCAGTTACTCGATCGACAGTACTGGAAACACCATATATTTT,CASSYSIDSTGNTIYF
TRBD1,TRBV5-1,TRBJ2-1,few,TGCGCCAGCAGCTTGGCCGGGGGGACAGGGGGCGGAGTTTCCTACAATGAGCAGTTCTTC,CASSLAGGTGGGVSYNEQFF